A single TCR beta chain is shown here with its context. MiXCR, applied by TCRdb to the RACE reads, yields one record per CDR3 protein. The data contain 150,000 to 200,000 distinct CDR3 sequences, about 30% of them singletons. The time point: patch test 3, about 24 weeks after DPC sensitization. Treatment meaning: therapeutic diphenylcyclopropenone sensitization with weekly scalp DPC. The data were obtained in a study of human T cells and chemical hapten exposure. CDR1 and CDR2 (germline): SGHVS, FQNEAQ. The germline V and J ends were trimmed by 1 base and 1 base, with 6 bases remaining between them. The CDR3 has 14 residues.

The sample consisted of whole blood, taken in connection with sensitization to the hapten diphenylcyclopropenone (DPC). V is TRBV7-8 and J is TRBJ2-3; D gene unclear. The receptor comes from a woman under 30 with alopecia areata. Some clones in this sample may be carry-over from other donors' samples. CDR3 nucleotides: TGTGCCAGCAGCTTAGAGTCCGGCACAGATACGCAGTATTTT. This codes for CASSLESGTDTQYF.